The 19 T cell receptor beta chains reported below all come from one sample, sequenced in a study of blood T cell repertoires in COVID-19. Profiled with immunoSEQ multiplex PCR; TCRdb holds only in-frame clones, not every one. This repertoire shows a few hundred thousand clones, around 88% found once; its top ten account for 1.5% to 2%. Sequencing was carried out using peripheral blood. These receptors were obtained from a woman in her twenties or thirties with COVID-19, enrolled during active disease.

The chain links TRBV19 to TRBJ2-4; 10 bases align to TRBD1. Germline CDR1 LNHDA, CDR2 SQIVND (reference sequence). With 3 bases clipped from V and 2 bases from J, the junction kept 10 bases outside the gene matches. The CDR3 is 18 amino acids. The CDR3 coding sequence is TGTGCCAGTAGTATCCGGACAGGGGGATCTAGCTCCAAAAACATTCAGTACTTC. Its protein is CASSIRTGGSSSKNIQYF.

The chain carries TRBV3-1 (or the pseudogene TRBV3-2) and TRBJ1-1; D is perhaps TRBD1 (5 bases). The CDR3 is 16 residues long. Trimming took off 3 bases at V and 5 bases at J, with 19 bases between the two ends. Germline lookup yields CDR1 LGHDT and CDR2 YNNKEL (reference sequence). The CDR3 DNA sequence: TGTGCCAGCAGCCATGGAACCCCAGGGTCCGGAACTGAAGCTTTCTTT. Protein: CASSHGTPGSGTEAFF.

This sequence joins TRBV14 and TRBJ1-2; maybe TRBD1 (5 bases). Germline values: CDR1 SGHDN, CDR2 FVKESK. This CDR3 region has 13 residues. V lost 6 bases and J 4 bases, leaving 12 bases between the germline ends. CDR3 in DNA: TGTGCCAGCAGTGCCGGGGGTGTCTATGGCTACACCTTC. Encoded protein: CASSAGGVYGYTF.

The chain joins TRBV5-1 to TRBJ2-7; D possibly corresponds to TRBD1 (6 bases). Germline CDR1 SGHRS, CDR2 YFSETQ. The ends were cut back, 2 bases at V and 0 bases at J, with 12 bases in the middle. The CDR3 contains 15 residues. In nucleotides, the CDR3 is TGCGCCAGCAGCTTACAACAGGGTGGCTCCTACGAGCAGTACTTC. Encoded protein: CASSLQQGGSYEQYF.

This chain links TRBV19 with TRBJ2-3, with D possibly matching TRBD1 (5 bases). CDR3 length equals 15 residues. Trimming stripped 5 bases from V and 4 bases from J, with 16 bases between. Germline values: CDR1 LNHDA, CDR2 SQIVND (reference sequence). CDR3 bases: TGTGCCAGTAGTTCTTTTTTCCTAGGGGCAGATACGCAGTATTTT. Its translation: CASSSFFLGADTQYF.

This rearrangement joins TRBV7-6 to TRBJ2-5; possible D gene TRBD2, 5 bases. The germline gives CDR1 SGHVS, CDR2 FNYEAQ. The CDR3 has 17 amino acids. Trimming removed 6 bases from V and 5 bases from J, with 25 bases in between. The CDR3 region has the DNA TGTGCCAGCAGTTTTTCCAGGCTCCCGGGGTCCGTGGAGACCCAGTACTTC. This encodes CASSFSRLPGSVETQYF. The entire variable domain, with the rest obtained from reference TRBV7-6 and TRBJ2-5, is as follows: GAGVSQSPRYKVTKRGQDVALRCDPISGHVSLYWYRQALGQGPEFLTYFNYEAQQDKSGLPNDRFSAERPEGSISTLTIQRTEQRDSAMYRCASSFSRLPGSVETQYFGPGTRLLVL.

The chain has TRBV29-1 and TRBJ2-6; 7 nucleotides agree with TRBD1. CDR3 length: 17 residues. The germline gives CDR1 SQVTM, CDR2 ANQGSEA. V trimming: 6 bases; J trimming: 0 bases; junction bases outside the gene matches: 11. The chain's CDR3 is CSVGTPGQHSGANVLTF. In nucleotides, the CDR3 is TGCAGCGTGGGAACTCCGGGACAGCACTCTGGGGCCAACGTCCTGACTTTC.

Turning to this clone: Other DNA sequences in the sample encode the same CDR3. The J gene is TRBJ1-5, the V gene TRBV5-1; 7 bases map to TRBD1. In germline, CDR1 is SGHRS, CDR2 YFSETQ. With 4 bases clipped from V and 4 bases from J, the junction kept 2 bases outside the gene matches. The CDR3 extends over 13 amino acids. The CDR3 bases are TGCGCCAGCAGCCCAGGGGGTAATCAGCCCCAGCATTTT. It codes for CASSPGGNQPQHF. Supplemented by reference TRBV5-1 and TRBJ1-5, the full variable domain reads KAGVTQTPRYLIKTRGQQVTLSCSPISGHRSVSWYQQTPGQGLQFLFEYFSETQRNKGNFPGRFSGRQFSNSRSEMNVSTLELGDSALYLCASSPGGNQPQHFGDGTRLSIL.

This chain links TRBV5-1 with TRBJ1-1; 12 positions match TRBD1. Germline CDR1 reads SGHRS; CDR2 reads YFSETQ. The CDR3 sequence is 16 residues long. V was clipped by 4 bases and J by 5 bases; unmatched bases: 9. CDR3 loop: CASSRGTGGTGTEAFF. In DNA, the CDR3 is TGCGCCAGCAGCCGAGGGACAGGGGGCACGGGGACTGAAGCTTTCTTT.

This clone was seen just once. The CDR3 reads CASSSRDKANYGYTF. CDR3 sequence (DNA): TGTGCCAGCAGTTCCCGGGACAAAGCTAACTATGGCTACACCTTC. The V gene is TRBV6-5, the J gene TRBJ1-2; D possibly corresponds to TRBD1 (6 bases). Germline-derived CDR1 and CDR2 are MNHEY and SVGAGI. V gave up 4 bases and J gave up 0 bases, with 12 bases separating them. There are 15 residues in the CDR3.

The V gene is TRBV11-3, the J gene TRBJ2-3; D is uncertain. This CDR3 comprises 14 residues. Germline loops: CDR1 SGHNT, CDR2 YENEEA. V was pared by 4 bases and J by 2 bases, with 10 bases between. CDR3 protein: CASSSTRVTDTQYF. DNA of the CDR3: TGTGCCAGCAGCTCAACCCGGGTCACAGATACGCAGTATTTT.

DNA of the CDR3: TGTGCCAGCAGCCAAGCAATTTCAGGCGAGGGTCCAGATACGCAGTATTTT. This encodes CASSQAISGEGPDTQYF. This chain uses TRBV3-1 (or the pseudogene TRBV3-2) with TRBJ2-3; TRBD2 is a possible D gene (5 bases). The CDR3 is 17 residues long. Germline CDR1 reads LGHDT; CDR2 reads YNNKEL (reference sequence). Trimming pared 1 base from V and 4 bases from J, leaving 18 bases between.

The DNA for the CDR3 is TGTGCCAGCAGTTACACGACAGGGACTGGAAACACCATATATTTT. It is translated as CASSYTTGTGNTIYF. The rearrangement links TRBV6-6 to TRBJ1-3, with TRBD1 identical over 7 bases. CDR1 MNHNY and CDR2 SVGAGI come from the germline V gene (reference sequence). The CDR3 is 15 amino acids. V gave up 2 bases and J gave up 2 bases; unmatched junction bases: 3.

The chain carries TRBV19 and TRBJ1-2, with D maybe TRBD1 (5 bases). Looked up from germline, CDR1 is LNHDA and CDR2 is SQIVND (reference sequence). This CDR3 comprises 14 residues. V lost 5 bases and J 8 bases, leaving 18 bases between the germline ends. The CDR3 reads CASSSGRSLWGYTF. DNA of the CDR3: TGTGCCAGTAGTTCAGGGAGGAGTCTATGGGGCTACACCTTC.

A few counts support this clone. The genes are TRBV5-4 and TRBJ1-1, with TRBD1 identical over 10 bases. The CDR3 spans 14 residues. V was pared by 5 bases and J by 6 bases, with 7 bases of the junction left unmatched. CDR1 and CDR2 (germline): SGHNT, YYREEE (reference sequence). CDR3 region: CASRSTGGSAEAFF. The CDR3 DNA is TGTGCCAGCAGGTCGACAGGGGGCAGCGCTGAAGCTTTCTTT.

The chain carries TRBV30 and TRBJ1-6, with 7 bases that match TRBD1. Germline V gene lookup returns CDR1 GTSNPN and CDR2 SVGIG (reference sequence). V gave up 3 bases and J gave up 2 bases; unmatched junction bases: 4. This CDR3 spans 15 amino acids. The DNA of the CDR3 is TGTGCCTGGAGAACCGGGACAGCCTATAATTCACCCCTCCACTTT. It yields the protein CAWRTGTAYNSPLHF.

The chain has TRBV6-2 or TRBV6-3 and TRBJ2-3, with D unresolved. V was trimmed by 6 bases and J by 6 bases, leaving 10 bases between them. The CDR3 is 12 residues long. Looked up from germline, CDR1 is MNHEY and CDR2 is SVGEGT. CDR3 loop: CASSEDFDTQYF. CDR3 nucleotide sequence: TGTGCCAGCAGCGAAGACTTTGATACGCAGTATTTT.

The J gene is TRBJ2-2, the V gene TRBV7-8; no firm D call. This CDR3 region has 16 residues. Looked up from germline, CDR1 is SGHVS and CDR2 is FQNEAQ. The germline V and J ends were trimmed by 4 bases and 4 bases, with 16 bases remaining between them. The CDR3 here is CASSSRGVGGTGELFF. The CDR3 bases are TGTGCCAGCAGCTCGCGCGGAGTTGGCGGCACCGGGGAGCTGTTTTTT.

Here the CDR3 reads CASGQGAYNEQFF. The CDR3 region has the DNA TGTGCCAGCGGACAGGGGGCCTACAATGAGCAGTTCTTC. This chain links TRBV5-6 with TRBJ2-1; the match to TRBD1 covers 10 bases. CDR1 SGHDT and CDR2 YYEEEE come from the germline V gene. The V and J ends lost 7 bases and 2 bases, in that order; junction bases with no gene match: 0. The CDR3 has 13 amino acids.